This paragraph covers one T cell receptor beta chain sequence. Methods used by the authors: Estimation of nucleated cell counts relied on the amplification of reference gene primers. Clones were read by immunoSEQ multiplex PCR, and TCRdb kept only the in-frame ones, dropping some. Clonal size and the V and J genes are those of that table, whereas D and trimming came from the DNA. The sample yields around 100,000 clones, about nine tenths seen once. CDR3 length equals 15 residues. Looked up from germline, CDR1 is LNHNV and CDR2 is YYDKDF (reference sequence). V was shortened by 0 bases and J by 3 bases, with 12 bases between the two germline ends. These data originate in a study of blood T cell repertoires in COVID-19. Study information: COVID-19 samples collected from the United States, Italy and Spain covered acute and convalescent phases. PBMCs, B-cell-depleted T cells, or T cells were the source of the cDNA or gDNA that made up the material.

Material: peripheral blood. This receptor was taken from a man aged 45-65 years with acute or convalescent COVID-19. V and J are TRBV15 and TRBJ2-7; D gene ambiguous. For the CDR3, the DNA is TGTGCCACCAGCAGAGAACCCCGGTCAGGCTACGAGCAGTACTTC. Encoded protein: CATSREPRSGYEQYF.